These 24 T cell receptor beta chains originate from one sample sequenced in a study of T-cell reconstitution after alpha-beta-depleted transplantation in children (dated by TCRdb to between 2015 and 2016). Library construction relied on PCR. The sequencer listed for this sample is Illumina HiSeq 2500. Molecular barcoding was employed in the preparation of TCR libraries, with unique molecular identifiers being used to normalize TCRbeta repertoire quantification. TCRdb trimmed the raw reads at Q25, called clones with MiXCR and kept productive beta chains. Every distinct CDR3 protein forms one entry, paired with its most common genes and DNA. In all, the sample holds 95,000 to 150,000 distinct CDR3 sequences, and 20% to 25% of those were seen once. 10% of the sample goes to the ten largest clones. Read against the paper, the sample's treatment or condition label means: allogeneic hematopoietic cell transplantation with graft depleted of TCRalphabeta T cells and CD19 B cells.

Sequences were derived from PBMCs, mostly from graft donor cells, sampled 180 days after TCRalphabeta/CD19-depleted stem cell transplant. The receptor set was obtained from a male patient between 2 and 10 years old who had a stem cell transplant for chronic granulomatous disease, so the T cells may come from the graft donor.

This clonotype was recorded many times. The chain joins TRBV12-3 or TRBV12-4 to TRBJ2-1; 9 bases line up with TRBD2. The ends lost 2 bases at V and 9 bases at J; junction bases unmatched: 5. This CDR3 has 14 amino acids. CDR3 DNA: TGTGCCAGCAGTTTACCAGCGGGGGGCCTTGAGCAGTTCTTC. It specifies CASSLPAGGLEQFF.

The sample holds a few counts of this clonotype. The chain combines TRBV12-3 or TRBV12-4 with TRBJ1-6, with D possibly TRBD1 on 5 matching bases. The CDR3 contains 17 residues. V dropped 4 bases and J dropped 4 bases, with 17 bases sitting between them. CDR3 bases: TGTGCCAGCAGTTCCGGACTGACGGAGGGGTATAATTCACCCCTCCACTTT. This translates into CASSSGLTEGYNSPLHF.

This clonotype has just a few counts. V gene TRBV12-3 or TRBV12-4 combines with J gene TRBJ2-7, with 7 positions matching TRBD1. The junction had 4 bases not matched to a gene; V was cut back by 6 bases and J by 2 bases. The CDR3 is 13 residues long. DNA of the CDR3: TGTGCCAGCAGAGCCGGGACAGCCTACGAGCAGTACTTC. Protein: CASRAGTAYEQYF.

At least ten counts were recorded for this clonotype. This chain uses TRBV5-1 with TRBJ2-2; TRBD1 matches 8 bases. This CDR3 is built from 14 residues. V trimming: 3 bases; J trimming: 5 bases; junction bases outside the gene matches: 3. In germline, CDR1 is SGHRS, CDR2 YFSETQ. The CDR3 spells CASSSGQGTGELFF. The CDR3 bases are TGCGCCAGCAGCTCAGGACAGGGTACCGGGGAGCTGTTTTTT.

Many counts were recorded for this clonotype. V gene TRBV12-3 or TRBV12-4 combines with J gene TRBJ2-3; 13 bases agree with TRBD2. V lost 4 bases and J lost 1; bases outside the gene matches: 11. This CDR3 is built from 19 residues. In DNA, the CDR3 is TGTGCCAGCAGTTCAACTAGCGGGAGGGCCTTTAAGGGCACAGATACGCAGTATTTT. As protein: CASSSTSGRAFKGTDTQYF.

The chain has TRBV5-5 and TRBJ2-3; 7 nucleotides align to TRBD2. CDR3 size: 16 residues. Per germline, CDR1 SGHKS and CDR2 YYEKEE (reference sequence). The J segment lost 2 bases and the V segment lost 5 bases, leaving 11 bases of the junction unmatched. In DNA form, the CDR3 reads TGTGCCAGCAGAAAATCGGGGGGTTGGGCCACAGATACGCAGTATTTT. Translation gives CASRKSGGWATDTQYF. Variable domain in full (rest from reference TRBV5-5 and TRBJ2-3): DAGVTQSPTHLIKTRGQQVTLRCSPISGHKSVSWYQQVLGQGPQFIFQYYEKEERGRGNFPDRFSARQFPNYSSELNVNALLLGDSALYLCASRKSGGWATDTQYFGPGTRLTVL.

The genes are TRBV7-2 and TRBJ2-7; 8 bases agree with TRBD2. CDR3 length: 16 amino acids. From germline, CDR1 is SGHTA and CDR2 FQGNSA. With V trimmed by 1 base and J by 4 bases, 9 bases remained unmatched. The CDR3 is CASSLGPIAGSYEQYF. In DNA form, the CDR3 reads TGTGCCAGCAGCTTAGGGCCCATAGCGGGATCATACGAGCAGTACTTC.

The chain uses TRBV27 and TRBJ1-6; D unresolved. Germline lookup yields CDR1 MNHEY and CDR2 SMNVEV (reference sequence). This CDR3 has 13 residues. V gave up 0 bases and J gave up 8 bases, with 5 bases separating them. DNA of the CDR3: TGTGCCAGCAGTTTATCCGTCGATTCACCCCTCCACTTT. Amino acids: CASSLSVDSPLHF.

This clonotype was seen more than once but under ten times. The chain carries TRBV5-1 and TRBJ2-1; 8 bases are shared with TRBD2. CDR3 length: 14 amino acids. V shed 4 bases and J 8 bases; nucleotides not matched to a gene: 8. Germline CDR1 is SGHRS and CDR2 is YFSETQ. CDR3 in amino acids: CASSMLAGNYEQFF. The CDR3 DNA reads TGCGCCAGCAGCATGCTAGCGGGTAATTATGAGCAGTTCTTC.

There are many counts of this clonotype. CDR3 in amino acids: CASSLVRAYNEQFF. CDR3 coding DNA: TGTGCCAGCAGCTTAGTGCGGGCCTACAATGAGCAGTTCTTC. The rearrangement joins TRBV7-2 to TRBJ2-1; D is possibly TRBD2 (5 bases). CDR1 and CDR2 from the germline V gene are SGHTA and FQGNSA. The CDR3 contains 14 residues. Trimming removed 1 base from V and 2 bases from J, with 6 bases in between. Complete variable domain (other parts from reference TRBV7-2 and TRBJ2-1): GAGVSQSPSNKVTEKGKDVELRCDPISGHTALYWYRQSLGQGLEFLIYFQGNSAPDKSGLPSDRFSAERTGGSVSTLTIQRTQQEDSAVYLCASSLVRAYNEQFFGPGTRLTVL.

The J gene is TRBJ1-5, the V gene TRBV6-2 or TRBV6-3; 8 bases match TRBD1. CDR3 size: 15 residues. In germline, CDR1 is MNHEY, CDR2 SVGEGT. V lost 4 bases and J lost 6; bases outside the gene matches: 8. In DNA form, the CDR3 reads TGTGCCAGCAGTTTTCCGGACAGGGTGAGTCAGCCCCAGCATTTT. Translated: CASSFPDRVSQPQHF.

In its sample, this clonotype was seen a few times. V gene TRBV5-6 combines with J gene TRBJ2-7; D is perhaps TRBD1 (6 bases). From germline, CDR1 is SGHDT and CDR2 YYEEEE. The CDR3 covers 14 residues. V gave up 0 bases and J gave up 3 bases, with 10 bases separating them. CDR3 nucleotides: TGTGCCAGCAGCTTGGGTACAGGGTACTACGAGCAGTACTTC. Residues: CASSLGTGYYEQYF.

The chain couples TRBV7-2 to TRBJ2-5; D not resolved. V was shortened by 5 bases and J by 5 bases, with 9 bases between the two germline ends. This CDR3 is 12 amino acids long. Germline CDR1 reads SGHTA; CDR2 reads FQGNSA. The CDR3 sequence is CASSPQWETQYF. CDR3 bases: TGTGCCAGCAGCCCCCAGTGGGAGACCCAGTACTTC.

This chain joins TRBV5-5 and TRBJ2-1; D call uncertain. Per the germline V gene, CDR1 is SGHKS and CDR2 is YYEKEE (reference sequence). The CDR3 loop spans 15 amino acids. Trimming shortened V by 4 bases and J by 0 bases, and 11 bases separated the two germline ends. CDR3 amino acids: CASSRTGSSYNEQFF. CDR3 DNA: TGTGCCAGCAGCCGGACGGGCAGCTCCTACAATGAGCAGTTCTTC.

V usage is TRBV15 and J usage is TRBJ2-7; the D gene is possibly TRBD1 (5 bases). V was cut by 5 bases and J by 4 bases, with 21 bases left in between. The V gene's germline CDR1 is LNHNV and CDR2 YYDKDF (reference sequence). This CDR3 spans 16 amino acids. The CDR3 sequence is CATSPLLAGIRYEQYF. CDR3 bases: TGTGCCACCAGCCCCCTTCTGGCAGGGATTAGGTACGAGCAGTACTTC.

The DNA of the CDR3 is TGTGCCAGCAGCTGGGGATGGGGGGCGACGCAGCCCCAGCATTTT. It codes for CASSWGWGATQPQHF. The chain employs TRBV12-3 or TRBV12-4 and TRBJ1-5; D is perhaps TRBD1 (6 bases). V lost 6 bases and J lost 7, with 19 bases in between. The length of the CDR3 is 15 residues.

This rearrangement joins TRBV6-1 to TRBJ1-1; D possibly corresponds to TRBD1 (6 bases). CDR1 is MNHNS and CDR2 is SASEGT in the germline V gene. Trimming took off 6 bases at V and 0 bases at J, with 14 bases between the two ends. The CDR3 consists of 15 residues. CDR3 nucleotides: TGTGCCAGCAGCAACAGGGAGATCGTGAACACTGAAGCTTTCTTT. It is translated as CASSNREIVNTEAFF.

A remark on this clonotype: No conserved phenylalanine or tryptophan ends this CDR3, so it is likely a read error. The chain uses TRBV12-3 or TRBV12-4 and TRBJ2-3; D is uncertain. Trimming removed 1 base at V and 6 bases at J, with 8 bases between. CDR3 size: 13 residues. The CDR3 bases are TGTGCCAGCAGTTTAGGTCAGTTGGATACGCAGTATTAT. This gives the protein CASSLGQLDTQYY.

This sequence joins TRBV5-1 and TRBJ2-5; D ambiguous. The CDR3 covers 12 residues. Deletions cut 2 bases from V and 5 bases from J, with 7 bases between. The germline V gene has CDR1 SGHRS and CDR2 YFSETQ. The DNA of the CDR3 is TGCGCCAGCAGCTTCGTTGGGGAGACCCAGTACTTC. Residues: CASSFVGETQYF.

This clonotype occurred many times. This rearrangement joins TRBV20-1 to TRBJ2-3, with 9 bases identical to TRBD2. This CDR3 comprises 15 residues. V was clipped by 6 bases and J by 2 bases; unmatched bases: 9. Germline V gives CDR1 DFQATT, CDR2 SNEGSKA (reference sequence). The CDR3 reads CSASRLAVNTDTQYF. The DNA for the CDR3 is TGCAGTGCAAGCAGACTAGCGGTGAACACAGATACGCAGTATTTT.

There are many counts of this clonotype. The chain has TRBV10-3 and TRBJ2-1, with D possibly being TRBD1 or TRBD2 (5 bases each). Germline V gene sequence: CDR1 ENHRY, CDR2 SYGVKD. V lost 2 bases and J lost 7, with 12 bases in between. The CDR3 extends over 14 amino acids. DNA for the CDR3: TGTGCCATCAGTGAGCTCCGGGGCCTGAATGAGCAGTTCTTC. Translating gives CAISELRGLNEQFF.

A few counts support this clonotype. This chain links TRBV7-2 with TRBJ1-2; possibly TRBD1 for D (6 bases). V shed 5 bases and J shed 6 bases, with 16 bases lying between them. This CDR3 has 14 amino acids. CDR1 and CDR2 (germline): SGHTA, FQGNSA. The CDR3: CASSPDRTRDGYTF. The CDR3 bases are TGTGCCAGCAGCCCGGACAGAACGAGGGATGGCTACACCTTC.

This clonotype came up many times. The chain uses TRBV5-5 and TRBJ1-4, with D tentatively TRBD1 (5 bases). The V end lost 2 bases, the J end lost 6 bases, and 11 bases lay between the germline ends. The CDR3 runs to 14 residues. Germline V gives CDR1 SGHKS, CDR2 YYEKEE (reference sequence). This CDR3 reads CASSFGDGHEKLFF. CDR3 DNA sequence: TGTGCCAGCAGCTTCGGGGACGGTCATGAAAAACTGTTTTTT. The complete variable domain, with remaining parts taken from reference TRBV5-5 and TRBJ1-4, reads DAGVTQSPTHLIKTRGQQVTLRCSPISGHKSVSWYQQVLGQGPQFIFQYYEKEERGRGNFPDRFSARQFPNYSSELNVNALLLGDSALYLCASSFGDGHEKLFFGSGTQLSVL.

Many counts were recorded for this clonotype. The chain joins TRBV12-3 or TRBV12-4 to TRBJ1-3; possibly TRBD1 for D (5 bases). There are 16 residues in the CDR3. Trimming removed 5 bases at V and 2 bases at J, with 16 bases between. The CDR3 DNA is TGTGCCAGCAGTCAGGTCGTGGGGGGGACTGGAAACACCATATATTTT. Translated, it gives CASSQVVGGTGNTIYF.